Listed here is a single T cell receptor beta chain. Per the study methods: Amplification of reference gene primers was used by the study to estimate nucleated cell counts. The data were produced by immunoSEQ multiplex PCR, yet TCRdb's version contains in-frame clones alone and is incomplete. That table gives V, J and clone size, and the DNA gave D and trimming. This sample carries about 180,000 clones, 80% to 90% of them seen once, and the ten largest clones take 7.5% to 10%. The data are from a study of blood T cell repertoires in COVID-19. As for the study in general: The United States, Italy and Spain provided the acute and convalescent COVID-19 samples. Sources were T cells, B-cell-depleted T cells, or PBMCs; the material itself was cDNA or gDNA.

The V gene's germline CDR1 is SGHAT and CDR2 FQNNGV. The CDR3 loop spans 13 amino acids. V was pared by 6 bases and J by 4 bases, with 5 bases of the junction left unmatched. The sequence derives from a man aged 45-65 years with active or convalescent COVID-19. The sample was peripheral blood. This chain uses TRBV11-2 with TRBJ1-2; TRBD1 matches 7 bases. This CDR3 reads CASRRQGSYGYTF. In DNA, the CDR3 is TGTGCCAGCAGGAGACAGGGAAGCTATGGCTACACCTTC.